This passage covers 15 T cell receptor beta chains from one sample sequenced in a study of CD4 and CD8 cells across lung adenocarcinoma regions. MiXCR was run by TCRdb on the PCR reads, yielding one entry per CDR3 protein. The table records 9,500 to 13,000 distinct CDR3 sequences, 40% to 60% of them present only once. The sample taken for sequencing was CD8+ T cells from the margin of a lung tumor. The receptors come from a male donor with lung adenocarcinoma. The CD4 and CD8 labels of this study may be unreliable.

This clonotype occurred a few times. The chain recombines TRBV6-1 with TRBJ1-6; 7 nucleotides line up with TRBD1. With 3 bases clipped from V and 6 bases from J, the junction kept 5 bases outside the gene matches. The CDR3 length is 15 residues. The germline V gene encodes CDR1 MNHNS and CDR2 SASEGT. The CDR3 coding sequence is TGTGCCAGCAGTGACCCTCGACAGGGTAATTCACCCCTCCACTTT. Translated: CASSDPRQGNSPLHF.

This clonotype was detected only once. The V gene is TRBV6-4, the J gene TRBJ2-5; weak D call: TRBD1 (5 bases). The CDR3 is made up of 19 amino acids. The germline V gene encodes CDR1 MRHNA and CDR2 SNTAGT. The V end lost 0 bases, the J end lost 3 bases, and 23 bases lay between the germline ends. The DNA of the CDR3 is TGTGCCAGCAGTGACTCGCAGGGCCACGGCGGCGCAAAAAAAGAGACCCAGTACTTC. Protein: CASSDSQGHGGAKKETQYF.

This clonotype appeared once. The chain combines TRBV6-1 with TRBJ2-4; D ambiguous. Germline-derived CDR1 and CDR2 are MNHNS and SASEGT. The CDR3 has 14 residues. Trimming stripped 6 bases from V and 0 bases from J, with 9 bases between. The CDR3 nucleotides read TGTGCCAGCAGACAGAGTTTAGCCAAAAACATTCAGTACTTC. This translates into CASRQSLAKNIQYF.

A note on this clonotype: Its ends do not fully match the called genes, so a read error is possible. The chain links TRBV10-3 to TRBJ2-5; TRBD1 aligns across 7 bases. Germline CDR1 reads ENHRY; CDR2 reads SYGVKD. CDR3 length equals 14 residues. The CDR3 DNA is TGTGCCACAATACGGGACAGCAAACAAAAGACCCAGTCTTTC. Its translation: CATIRDSKQKTQSF.

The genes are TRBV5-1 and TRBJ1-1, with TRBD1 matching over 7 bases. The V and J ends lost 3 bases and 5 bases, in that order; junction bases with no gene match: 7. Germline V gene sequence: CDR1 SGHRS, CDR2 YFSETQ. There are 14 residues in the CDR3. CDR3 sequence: CASSSTGDGTEAFF. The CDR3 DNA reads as TGCGCCAGCAGCTCCACAGGGGATGGAACTGAAGCTTTCTTT.

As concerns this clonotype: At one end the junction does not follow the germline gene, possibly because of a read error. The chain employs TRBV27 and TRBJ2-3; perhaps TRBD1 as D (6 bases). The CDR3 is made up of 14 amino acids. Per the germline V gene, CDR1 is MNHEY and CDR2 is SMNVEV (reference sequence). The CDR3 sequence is CAGSGAGVGDTQYF. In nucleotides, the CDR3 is TGTGCCGGGAGTGGGGCAGGGGTCGGGGATACCCAGTACTTT.

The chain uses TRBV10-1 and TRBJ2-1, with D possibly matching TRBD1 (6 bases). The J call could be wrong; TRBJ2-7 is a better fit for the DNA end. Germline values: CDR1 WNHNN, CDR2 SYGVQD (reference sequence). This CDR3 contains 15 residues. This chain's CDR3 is CASSEQGGTGNEQYF. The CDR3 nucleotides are TGCGCCAGCAGTGAGCAAGGGGGTACTGGCAATGAGCAGTACTTC.

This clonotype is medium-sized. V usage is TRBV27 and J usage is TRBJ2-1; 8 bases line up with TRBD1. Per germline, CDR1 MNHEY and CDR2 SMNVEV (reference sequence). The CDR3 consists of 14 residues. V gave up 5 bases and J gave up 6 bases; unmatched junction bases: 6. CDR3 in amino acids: CASSPRTGPNEQFF. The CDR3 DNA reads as TGTGCCAGCAGTCCCCGGACAGGGCCCAATGAGCAGTTCTTC.

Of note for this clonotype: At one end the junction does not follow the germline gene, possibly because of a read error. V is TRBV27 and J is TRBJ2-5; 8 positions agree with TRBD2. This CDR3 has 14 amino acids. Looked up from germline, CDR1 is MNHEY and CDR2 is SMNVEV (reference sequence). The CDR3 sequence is CASSLAGGKETRFF. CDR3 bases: TGTGCCAGCAGTTTAGCGGGAGGTAAAGAGACCCGATTCTTC.

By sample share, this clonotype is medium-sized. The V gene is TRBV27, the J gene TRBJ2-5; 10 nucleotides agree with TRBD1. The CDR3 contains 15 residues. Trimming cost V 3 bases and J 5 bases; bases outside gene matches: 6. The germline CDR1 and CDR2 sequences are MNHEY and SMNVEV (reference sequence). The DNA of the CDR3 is TGTGCCAGCAGTTTCTCGGGACAGGGGTGGGAGACCCAGTACTTC. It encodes CASSFSGQGWETQYF.

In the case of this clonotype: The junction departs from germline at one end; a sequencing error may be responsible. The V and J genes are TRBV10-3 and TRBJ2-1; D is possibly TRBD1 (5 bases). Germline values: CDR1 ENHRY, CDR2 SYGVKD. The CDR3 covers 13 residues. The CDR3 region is CAISTVLKNEQFF. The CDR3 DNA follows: TGTGCCATCTCGACAGTACTGAAAAATGAGCAGTTTTTC.

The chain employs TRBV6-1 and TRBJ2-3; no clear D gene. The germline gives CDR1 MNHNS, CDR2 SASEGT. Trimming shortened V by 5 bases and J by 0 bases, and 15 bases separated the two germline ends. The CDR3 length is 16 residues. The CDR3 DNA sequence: TGTGCCAGCAGTCGGACCGCAGGAGCTAGCACAGATACGCAGTATTTT. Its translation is CASSRTAGASTDTQYF.

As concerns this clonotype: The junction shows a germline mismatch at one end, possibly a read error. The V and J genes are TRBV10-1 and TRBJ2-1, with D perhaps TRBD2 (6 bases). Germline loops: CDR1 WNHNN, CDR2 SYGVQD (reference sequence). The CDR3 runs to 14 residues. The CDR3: CAGSRDCDQDTQYF. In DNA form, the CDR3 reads TGCGCCGGGAGTCGGGACTGTGACCAAGATACCCAGTATTTC.

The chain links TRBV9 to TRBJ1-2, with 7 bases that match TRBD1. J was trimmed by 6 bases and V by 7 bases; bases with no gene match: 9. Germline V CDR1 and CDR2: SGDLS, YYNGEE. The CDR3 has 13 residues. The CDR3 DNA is TGTGCCAGCGGACGAGGACAGGACGATGGCTACACCTTC. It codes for CASGRGQDDGYTF. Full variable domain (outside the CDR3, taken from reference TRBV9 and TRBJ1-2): DSGVTQTPKHLITATGQRVTLRCSPRSGDLSVYWYQQSLDQGLQFLIQYYNGEERAKGNILERFSAQQFPDLHSELNLSSLELGDSALYFCASGRGQDDGYTFGSGTRLTVV.

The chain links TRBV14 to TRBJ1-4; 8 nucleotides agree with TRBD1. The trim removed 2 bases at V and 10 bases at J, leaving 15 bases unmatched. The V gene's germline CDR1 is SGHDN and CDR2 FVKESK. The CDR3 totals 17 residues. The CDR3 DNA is TGTGCCAGCAGCCAACGCACAAGCAGGGGGCGCATGGGAAAACTGTTTTTT. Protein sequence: CASSQRTSRGRMGKLFF. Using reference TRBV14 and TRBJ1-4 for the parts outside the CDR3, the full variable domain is EAGVTQFPSHSVIEKGQTVTLRCDPISGHDNLYWYRRVMGKEIKFLLHFVKESKQDESGMPNNRFLAERTGGTYSTLKVQPAELEDSGVYFCASSQRTSRGRMGKLFFGSGTQLSVL.